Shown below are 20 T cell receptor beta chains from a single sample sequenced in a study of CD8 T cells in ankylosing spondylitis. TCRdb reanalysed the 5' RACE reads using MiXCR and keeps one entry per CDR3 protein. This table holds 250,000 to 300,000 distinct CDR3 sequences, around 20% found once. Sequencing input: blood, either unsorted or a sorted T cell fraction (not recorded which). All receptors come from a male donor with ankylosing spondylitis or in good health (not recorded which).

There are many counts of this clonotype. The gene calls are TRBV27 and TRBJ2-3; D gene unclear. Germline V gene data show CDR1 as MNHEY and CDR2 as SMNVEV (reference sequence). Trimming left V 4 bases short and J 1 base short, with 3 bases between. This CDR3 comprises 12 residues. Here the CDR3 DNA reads TGTGCCAGCAGTTACCGCACAGATACGCAGTATTTT. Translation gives CASSYRTDTQYF.

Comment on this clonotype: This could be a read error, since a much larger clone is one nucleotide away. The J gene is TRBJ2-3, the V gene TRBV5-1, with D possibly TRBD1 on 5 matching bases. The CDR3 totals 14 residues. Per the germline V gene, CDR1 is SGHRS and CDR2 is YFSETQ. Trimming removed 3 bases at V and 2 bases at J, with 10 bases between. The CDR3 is CASSSDKSTDTQYF. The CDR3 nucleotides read TGCGCCAGCAGCTCGGACAAGTCCACAGATACGCAGTATTTT.

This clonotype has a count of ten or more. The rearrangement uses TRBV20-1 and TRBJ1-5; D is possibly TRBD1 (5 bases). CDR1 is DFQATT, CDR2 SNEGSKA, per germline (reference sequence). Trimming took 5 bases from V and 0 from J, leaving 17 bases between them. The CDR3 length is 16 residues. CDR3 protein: CSALGWGTYSNQPQHF. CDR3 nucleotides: TGCAGTGCTCTGGGTTGGGGGACTTATAGCAATCAGCCCCAGCATTTT.

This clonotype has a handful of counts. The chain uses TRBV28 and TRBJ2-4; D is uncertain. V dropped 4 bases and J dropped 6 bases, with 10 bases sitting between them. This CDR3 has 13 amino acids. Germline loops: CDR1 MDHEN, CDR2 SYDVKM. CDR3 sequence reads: CASSSTGTNIQYF. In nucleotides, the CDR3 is TGTGCCAGCAGTTCAACCGGAACAAACATTCAGTACTTC.

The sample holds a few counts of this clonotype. The CDR3, as DNA: TGCAGTGCTAGGGGGACAGGGTTCAATGAGCAGTTCTTC. It is translated as CSARGTGFNEQFF. The genes are TRBV20-1 and TRBJ2-1; 9 positions agree with TRBD1. CDR3 length: 13 residues. J gave up 6 bases and V 3 bases, and 3 bases lay outside the gene matches. Germline V CDR1 and CDR2: DFQATT, SNEGSKA (reference sequence).

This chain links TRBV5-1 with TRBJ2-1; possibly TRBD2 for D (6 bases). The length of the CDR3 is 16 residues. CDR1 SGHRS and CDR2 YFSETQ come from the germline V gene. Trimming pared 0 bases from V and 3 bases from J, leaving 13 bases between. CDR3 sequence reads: CASSLAAAGNYNEQFF. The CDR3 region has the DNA TGCGCCAGCAGCTTGGCAGCCGCGGGAAACTACAATGAGCAGTTCTTC.

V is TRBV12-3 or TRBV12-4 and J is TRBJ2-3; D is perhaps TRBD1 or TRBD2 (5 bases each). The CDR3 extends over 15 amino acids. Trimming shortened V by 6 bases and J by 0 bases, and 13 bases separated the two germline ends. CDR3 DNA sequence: TGTGCCAGCAGGGCAGGGAGAGTTAGCACAGATACGCAGTATTTT. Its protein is CASRAGRVSTDTQYF.

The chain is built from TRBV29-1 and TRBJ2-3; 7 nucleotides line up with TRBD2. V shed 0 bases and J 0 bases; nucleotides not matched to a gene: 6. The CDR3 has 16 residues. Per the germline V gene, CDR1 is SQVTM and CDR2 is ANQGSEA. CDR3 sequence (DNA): TGCAGCGTTGAAGACCTTTCTAGCGGTAGCACAGATACGCAGTATTTT. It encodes CSVEDLSSGSTDTQYF.

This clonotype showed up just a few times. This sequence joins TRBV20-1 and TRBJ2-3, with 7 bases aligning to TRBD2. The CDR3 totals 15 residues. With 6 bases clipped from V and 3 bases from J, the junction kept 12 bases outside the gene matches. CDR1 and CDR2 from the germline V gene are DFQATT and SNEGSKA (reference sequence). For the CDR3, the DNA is TGCAGTGCAAGCTCTAGCGCGGGGGTGACAGATACGCAGTATTTT. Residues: CSASSSAGVTDTQYF.

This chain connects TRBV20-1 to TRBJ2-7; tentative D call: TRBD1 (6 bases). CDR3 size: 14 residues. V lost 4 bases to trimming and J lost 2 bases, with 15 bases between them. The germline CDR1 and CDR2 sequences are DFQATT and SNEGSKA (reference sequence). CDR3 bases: TGCAGTGCTACTCACCTTTACAGGGCCTACGAGCAGTACGTC. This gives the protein CSATHLYRAYEQYV.

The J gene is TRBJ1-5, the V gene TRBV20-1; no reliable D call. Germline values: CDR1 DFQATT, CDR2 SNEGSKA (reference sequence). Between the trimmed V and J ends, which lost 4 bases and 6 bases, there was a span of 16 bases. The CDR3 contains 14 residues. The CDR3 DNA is TGCAGTGCTACTGCATCGGGTATAAGTCAGCCCCAGCATTTT. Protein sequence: CSATASGISQPQHF.

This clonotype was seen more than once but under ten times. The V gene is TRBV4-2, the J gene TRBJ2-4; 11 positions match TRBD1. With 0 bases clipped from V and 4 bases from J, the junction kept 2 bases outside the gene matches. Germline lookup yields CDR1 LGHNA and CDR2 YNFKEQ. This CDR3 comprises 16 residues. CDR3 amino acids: CASSQEGDRGKNIQYF. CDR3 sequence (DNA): TGTGCCAGCAGCCAAGAGGGGGACAGGGGGAAAAACATTCAGTACTTC.

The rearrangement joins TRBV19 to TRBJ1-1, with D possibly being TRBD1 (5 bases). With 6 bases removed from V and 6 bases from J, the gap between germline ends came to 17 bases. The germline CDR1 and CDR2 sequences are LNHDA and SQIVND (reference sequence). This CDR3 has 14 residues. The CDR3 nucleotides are TGTGCCAGTAGAAAGGGACCAACGGTGGCTGAAGCTTTCTTT. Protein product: CASRKGPTVAEAFF.

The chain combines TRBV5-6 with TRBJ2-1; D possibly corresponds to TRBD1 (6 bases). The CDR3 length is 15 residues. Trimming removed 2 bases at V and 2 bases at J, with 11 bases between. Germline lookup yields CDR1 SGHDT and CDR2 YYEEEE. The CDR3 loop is CASSLNRVPYNEQFF. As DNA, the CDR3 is TGTGCCAGCAGCTTAAACAGGGTCCCCTACAATGAGCAGTTCTTC. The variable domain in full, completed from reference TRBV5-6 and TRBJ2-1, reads DAGVTQSPTHLIKTRGQQVTLRCSPKSGHDTVSWYQQALGQGPQFIFQYYEEEERQRGNFPDRFSGHQFPNYSSELNVNALLLGDSALYLCASSLNRVPYNEQFFGPGTRLTVL.

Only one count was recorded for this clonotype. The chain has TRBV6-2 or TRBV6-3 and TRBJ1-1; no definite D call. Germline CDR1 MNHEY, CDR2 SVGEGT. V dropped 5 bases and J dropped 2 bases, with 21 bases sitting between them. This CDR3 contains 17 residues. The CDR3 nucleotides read TGTGCCAGCAGTCGCCCCCGAGACCCAGAGTTAAACACTGAAGCTTTCTTT. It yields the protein CASSRPRDPELNTEAFF.

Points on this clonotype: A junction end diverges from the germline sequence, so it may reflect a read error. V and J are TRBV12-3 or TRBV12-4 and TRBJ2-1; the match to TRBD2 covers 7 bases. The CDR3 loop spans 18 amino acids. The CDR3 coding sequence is TGTGCCATCAGTTTAGTGGTCCTAGCGGCACGGACCAACAATGAGCAGTTCTTC. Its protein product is CAISLVVLAARTNNEQFF.

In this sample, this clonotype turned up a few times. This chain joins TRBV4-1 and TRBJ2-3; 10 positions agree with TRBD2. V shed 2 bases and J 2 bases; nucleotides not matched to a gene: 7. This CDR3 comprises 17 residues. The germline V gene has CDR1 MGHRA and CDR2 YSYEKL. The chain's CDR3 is CASSQRVAGGFTDTQYF. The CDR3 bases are TGCGCCAGCAGCCAAAGGGTAGCGGGAGGTTTCACAGATACGCAGTATTTT.

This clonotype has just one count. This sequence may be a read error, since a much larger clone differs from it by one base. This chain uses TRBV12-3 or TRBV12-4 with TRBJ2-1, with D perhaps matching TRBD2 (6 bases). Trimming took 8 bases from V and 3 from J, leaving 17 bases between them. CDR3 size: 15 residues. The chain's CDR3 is CASVSGGAYYNEQFF. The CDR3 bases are TGTGCCAGCGTGAGCGGCGGGGCTTACTACAATGAGCAGTTCTTC.

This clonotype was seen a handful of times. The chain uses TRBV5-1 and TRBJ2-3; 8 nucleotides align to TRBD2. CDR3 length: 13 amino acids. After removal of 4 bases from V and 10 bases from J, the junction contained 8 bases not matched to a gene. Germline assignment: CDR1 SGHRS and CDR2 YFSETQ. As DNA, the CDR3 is TGCGCCAGCAGCATCGAACGGGGGGGTGCGCAGTATTTT. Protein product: CASSIERGGAQYF.

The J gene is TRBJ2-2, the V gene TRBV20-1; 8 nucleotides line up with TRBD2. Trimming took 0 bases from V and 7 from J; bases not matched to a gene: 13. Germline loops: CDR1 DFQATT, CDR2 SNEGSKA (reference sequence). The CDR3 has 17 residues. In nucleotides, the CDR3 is TGCAGTGCTAGAGAGGTTGCTGCGGGGGGCCAACGCGGGGAGCTGTTTTTT. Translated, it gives CSAREVAAGGQRGELFF.